This is a list of T cell receptor beta chains from one sample in a study of spatial heterogeneity in lung cancer. A single record per CDR3 protein comes from TCRdb applying MiXCR to the 5' RACE reads. The sample has approximately 94,000 distinct CDR3 sequences, about 4.4% seen once; the top ten hold around 20%. Specimen: lung tumor tissue, collected at surgery. The receptors come from a male donor with early-stage non-small cell lung cancer. Both conserved end residues are part of each CDR3. The D gene is left open where the match is weak. Clone size is shown for a subset of rows, as once, few, many or a class of expanded clone.

NA,NA,TRBV20-1,TRBJ2-3,TGCAGTGCTCGCTACAGTCGTAGCACAGATACGCAGTATTTT,CSARYSRSTDTQYF
NA,many,TRBV10-1,TRBJ2-1,TGCGCCAGCAGTGAGTCGGTTAGCGGATATTTCAATGAGCAGTTCTTC,CASSESVSGYFNEQFF
NA,many,TRBV12-3/TRBV12-4,TRBJ2-7,TGTGCCAGCAGTTTTTCACACTCCGAGCAGTACTTC,CASSFSHSEQYF
NA,many,TRBV12-3/TRBV12-4,TRBJ1-5,TGTGCCAGCAGTTCAGTGCTGGCCGTGGATCAGCCCCAGCATTTT,CASSSVLAVDQPQHF
TRBD2,many,TRBV6-5,TRBJ2-3,TGTGCCAGCAGACCCCGAGGGACTAGCGGGAAAACAGATACGCAGTATTTT,CASRPRGTSGKTDTQYF
NA,many,TRBV2,TRBJ2-7,TGTGCCAGCAAATTAAGGGCGATTTTCGAGCAGTACTTC,CASKLRAIFEQYF
NA,many,TRBV11-2,TRBJ2-6,TGTGCCAGCAGCTTCCTAGGACCCAGTAACTCTGGGGCCAACGTCCTGACTTTC,CASSFLGPSNSGANVLTF
NA,many,TRBV10-3,TRBJ2-5,TGTGCCATCTCAACGGTCGGAGGGGAGACCCAGTACTTC,CAISTVGGETQYF
NA,many,TRBV11-2,TRBJ2-1,TGTGCCAGCAGCCAGATGCATGAGCAGTTCTTC,CASSQMHEQFF
TRBD1,NA,TRBV6-6,TRBJ2-7,TGTGCCAGCAGTCGGGGTTTAGGGACAGGCTCCTACGAGCAGTACTTC,CASSRGLGTGSYEQYF
NA,many,TRBV5-1,TRBJ2-3,TGCGCCAGCGCCAACCTGCAGTCTAGCACAGATACGCAGTATTTT,CASANLQSSTDTQYF
TRBD2,many,TRBV11-3,TRBJ2-1,TGTGCCAGCAGCTCCGGACTAGCGGGAGGGTATGAGCAGTTCTTC,CASSSGLAGGYEQFF
NA,many,TRBV2,TRBJ1-2,TGTGCCAGCACGGCGGATCTATGGGGCTACACCTTC,CASTADLWGYTF
NA,many,TRBV20-1,TRBJ2-5,TGCAGTGCTGAACCCCGGGTTAAGGAGACCCAGTACTTC,CSAEPRVKETQYF
NA,many,TRBV3-1,TRBJ2-7,TGTGCCAGCAGCCAGGAACCCGACTCCTACGAGCAGTACTTC,CASSQEPDSYEQYF
NA,many,TRBV27,TRBJ1-2,TGTGCCAGCAGTTTATCCGACAGGTTACACGGCTACACCTTC,CASSLSDRLHGYTF
TRBD2,few,TRBV3-1,TRBJ2-5,TGTGCCAGCAGCGGACCGGGCGGGGGGGAAGAGACCCAGTACTTC,CASSGPGGGEETQYF
TRBD2,many,TRBV10-3,TRBJ2-7,TGTGCCATCAGGGTGGGGACTAGCGGGGGATCCTACGAGCAGTACTTC,CAIRVGTSGGSYEQYF
TRBD2,NA,TRBV9,TRBJ2-7,TGTGCCAGCAGCCGCGGGACTAGGACCTACGAGCAGTACTTC,CASSRGTRTYEQYF
TRBD1,NA,TRBV6-6,TRBJ2-7,TGTGCCAGCAGCCACATAGGACAGGGGGCCTCCTACGAGCAGTACTTC,CASSHIGQGASYEQYF
TRBD2,many,TRBV2,TRBJ2-1,TGTGCCAGCAGCGGGACTAGCGGGACGATCTCCTACAATGAGCAGTTCTTC,CASSGTSGTISYNEQFF
TRBD1,few,TRBV6-6,TRBJ1-2,TGTGCCAGCAGTTACGTCGGACAGGGGGGATATGGCTACACCTTC,CASSYVGQGGYGYTF
TRBD1,many,TRBV9,TRBJ1-2,TGTGCCAGCAGCGTAGAGGAGGGGACAGCCTATGGCTACACCTTC,CASSVEEGTAYGYTF
NA,many,TRBV28,TRBJ1-4,TGTGCCAGCAGTTTAAGGTGGGGAAAACTGTTTTTT,CASSLRWGKLFF
NA,many,TRBV6-5,TRBJ2-3,TGTGCCAGCAGTCAAATCCGGGACCAGGGATCGGATACGCAGTATTTT,CASSQIRDQGSDTQYF
NA,few,TRBV7-9,TRBJ2-1,TGTGCCAGCACCATGTCGGGGGGCGTTAAGCAGTTCTTC,CASTMSGGVKQFF
NA,many,TRBV10-3,TRBJ1-1,TGTGCCATCAAGAGGGACATGAACACTGAAGCTTTCTTT,CAIKRDMNTEAFF